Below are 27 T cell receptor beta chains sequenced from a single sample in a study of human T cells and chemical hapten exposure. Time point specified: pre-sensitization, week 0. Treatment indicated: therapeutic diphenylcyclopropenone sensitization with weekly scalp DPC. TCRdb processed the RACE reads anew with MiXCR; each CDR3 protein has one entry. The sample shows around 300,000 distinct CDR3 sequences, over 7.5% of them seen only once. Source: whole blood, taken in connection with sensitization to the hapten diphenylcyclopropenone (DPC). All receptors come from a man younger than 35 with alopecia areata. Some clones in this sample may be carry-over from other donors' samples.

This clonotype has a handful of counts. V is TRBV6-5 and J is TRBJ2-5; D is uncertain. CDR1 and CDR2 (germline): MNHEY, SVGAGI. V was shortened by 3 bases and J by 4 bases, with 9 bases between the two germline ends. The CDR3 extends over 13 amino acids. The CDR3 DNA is TGTGCCAGCAGTTATGGCCCAATAGAGACCCAGTACTTC. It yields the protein CASSYGPIETQYF.

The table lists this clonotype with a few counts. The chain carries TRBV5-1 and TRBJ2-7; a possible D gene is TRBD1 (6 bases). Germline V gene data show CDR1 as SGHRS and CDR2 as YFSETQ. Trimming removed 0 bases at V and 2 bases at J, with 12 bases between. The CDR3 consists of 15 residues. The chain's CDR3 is CASSLAPTGAYEQYF. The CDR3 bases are TGCGCCAGCAGCTTGGCCCCGACAGGCGCCTACGAGCAGTACTTC.

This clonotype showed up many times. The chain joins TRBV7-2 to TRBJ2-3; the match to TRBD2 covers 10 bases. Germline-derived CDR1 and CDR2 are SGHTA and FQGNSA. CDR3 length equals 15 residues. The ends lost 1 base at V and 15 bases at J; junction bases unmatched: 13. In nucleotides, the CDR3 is TGTGCCAGCAGCTTAGAGCTAGCGGGGGATGGACTGGTTTATTTT. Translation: CASSLELAGDGLVYF.

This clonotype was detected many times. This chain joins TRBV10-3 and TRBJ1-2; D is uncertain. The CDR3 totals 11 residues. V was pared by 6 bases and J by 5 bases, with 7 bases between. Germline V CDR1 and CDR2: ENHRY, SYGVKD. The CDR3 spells CAIRRIYGYTF. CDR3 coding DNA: TGTGCCATCAGAAGGATTTATGGCTACACCTTC.

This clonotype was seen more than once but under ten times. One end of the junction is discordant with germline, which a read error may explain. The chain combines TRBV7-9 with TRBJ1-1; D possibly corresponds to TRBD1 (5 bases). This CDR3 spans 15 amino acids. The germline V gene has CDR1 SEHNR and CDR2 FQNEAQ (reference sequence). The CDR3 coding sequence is TGTGTCAGCAGCCCCCAATCAGGGAAGAACACTGAAGCTTTCTTT. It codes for CVSSPQSGKNTEAFF.

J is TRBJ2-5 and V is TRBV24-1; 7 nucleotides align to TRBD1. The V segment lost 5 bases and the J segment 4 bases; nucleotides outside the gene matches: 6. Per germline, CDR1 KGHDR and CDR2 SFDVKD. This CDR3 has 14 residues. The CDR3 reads CATSATGRRETQYF. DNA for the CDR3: TGTGCCACCAGTGCGACAGGGCGCCGAGAGACCCAGTACTTC.

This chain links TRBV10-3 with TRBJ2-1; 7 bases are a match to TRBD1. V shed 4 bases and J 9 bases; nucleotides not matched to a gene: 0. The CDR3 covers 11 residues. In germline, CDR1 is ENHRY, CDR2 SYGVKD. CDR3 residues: CAISGDSEQFF. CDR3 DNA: TGTGCCATCAGTGGGGACAGTGAGCAGTTCTTC.

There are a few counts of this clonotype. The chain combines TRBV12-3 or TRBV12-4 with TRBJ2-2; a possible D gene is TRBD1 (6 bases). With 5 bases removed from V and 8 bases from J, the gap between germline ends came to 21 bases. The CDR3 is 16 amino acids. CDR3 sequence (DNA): TGTGCCAGCAGTCCACAGGGTCTGACCGGTTTTGGGGAGCTGTTTTTT. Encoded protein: CASSPQGLTGFGELFF.

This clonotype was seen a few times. The CDR3 sequence: CASSQTTGTDYSNQPQHF. The CDR3 DNA sequence: TGTGCCAGCTCACAAACAACCGGGACGGATTATAGCAATCAGCCCCAGCATTTT. J is TRBJ1-5 and V is TRBV18, with D possibly matching TRBD1 (5 bases). The germline V gene has CDR1 KGHSH and CDR2 LQKENI. There are 18 residues in the CDR3. Trimming removed 4 bases at V and 0 bases at J, with 19 bases between.

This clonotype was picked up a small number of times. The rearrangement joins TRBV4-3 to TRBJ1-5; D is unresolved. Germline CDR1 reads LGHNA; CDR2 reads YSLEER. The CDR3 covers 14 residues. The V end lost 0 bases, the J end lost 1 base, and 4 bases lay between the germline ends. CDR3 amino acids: CASSQDASNQPQHF. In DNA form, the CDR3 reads TGCGCCAGCAGCCAAGATGCCAGCAATCAGCCCCAGCATTTT.

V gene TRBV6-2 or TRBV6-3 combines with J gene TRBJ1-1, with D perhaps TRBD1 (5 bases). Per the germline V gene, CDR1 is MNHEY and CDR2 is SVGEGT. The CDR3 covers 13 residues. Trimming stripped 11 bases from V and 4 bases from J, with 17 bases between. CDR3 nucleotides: TGTGCCCTAGGGAGGGGAGAGGGCACTGAAGCTTTCTTT. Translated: CALGRGEGTEAFF.

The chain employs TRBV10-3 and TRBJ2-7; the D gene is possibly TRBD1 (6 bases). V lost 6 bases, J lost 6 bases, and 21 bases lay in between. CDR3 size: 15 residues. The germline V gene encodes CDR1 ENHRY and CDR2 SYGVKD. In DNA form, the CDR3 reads TGTGCCATCAGCATTCAACAGGGTTCACCTAGCGAGCAGTACTTC. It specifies CAISIQQGSPSEQYF.

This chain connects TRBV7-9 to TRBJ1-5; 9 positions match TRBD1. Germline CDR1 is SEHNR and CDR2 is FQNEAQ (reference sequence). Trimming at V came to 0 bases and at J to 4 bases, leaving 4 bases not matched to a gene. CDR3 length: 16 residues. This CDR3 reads CASSLASGTGNQPQHF. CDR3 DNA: TGTGCCAGCAGCTTAGCGTCCGGGACAGGGAATCAGCCCCAGCATTTT.

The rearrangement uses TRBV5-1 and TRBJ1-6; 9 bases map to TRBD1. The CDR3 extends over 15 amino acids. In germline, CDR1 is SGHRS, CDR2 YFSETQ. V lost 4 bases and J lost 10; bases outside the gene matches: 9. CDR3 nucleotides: TGCGCCAGCAGCCCATTACCGGGACAGGGATCACCCCTCCACTTT. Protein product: CASSPLPGQGSPLHF.

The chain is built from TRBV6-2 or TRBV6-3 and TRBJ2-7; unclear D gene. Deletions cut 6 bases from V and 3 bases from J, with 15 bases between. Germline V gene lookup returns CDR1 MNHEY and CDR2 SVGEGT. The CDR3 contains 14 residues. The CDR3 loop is CASSYDTILYEQYF. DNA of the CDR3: TGTGCCAGCAGCTACGACACGATTCTCTACGAGCAGTACTTC.

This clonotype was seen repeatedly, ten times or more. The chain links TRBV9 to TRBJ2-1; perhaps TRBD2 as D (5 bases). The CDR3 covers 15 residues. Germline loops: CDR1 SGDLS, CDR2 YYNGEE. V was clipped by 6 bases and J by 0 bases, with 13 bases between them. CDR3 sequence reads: CASNQNRDSYNEQFF. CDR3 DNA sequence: TGTGCCAGCAACCAAAACCGGGACTCCTACAATGAGCAGTTCTTC.

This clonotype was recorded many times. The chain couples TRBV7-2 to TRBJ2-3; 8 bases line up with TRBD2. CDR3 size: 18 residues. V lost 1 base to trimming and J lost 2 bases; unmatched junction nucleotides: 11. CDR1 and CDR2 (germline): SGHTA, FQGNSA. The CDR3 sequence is CASSLEVPRAGDTDTQYF. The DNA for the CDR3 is TGTGCCAGCAGCTTAGAGGTCCCCCGAGCGGGGGACACAGATACGCAGTATTTT. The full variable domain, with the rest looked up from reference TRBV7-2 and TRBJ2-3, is GAGVSQSPSNKVTEKGKDVELRCDPISGHTALYWYRQSLGQGLEFLIYFQGNSAPDKSGLPSDRFSAERTGGSVSTLTIQRTQQEDSAVYLCASSLEVPRAGDTDTQYFGPGTRLTVL.

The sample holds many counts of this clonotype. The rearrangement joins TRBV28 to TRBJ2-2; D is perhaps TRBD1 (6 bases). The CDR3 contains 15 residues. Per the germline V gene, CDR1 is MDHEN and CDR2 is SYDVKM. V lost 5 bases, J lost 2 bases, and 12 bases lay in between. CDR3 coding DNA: TGTGCCAGCAGTCCGGGACACCGAAACACCGGGGAGCTGTTTTTT. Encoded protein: CASSPGHRNTGELFF. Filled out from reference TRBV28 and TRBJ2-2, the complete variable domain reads DVKVTQSSRYLVKRTGEKVFLECVQDMDHENMFWYRQDPGLGLRLIYFSYDVKMKEKGDIPEGYSVSREKKERFSLILESASTNQTSMYLCASSPGHRNTGELFFGEGSRLTVL.

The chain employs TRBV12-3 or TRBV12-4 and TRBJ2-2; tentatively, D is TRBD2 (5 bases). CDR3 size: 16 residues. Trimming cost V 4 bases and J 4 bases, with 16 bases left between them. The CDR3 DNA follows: TGTGCCAGCAGTTCCCACGGACGGGAATCCACCGGGGAGCTGTTTTTT. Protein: CASSSHGRESTGELFF.

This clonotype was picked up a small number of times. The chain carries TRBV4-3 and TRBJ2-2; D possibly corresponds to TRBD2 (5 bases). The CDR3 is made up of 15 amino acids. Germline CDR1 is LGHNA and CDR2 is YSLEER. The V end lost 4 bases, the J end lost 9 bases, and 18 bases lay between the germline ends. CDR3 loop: CASSLSTGKNRELFF. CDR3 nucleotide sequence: TGCGCCAGCAGCCTCTCTACGGGGAAAAACCGGGAGCTGTTTTTT.

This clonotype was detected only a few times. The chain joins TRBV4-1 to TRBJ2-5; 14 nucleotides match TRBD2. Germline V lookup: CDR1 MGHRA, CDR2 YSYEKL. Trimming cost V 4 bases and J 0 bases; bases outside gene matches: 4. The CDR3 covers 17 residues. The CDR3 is CASSPEGLAGDQETQYF. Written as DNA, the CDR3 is TGCGCCAGCAGCCCCGAGGGACTAGCGGGGGACCAAGAGACCCAGTACTTC.

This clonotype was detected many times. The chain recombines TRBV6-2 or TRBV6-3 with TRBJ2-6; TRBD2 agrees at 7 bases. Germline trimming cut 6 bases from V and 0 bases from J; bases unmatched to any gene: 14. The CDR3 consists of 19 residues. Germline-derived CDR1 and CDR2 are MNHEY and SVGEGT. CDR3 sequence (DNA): TGTGCCAGCAGGAAAGGACTAGGAAAAGCGAGCTCTGGGGCCAACGTCCTGACTTTC. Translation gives CASRKGLGKASSGANVLTF.

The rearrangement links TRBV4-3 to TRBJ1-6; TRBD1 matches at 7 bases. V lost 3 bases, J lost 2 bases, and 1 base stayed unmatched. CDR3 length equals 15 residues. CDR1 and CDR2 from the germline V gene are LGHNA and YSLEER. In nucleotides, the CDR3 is TGCGCCAGCAGCCAGGGACAGACCTATAATTCACCCCTCCACTTT. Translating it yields CASSQGQTYNSPLHF.

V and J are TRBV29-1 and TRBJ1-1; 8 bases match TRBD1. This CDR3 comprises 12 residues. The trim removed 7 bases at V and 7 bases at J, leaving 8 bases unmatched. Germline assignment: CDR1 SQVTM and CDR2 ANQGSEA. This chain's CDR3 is CSAGTGLREAFF. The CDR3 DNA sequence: TGCAGCGCGGGGACAGGTCTTCGTGAAGCTTTCTTT.

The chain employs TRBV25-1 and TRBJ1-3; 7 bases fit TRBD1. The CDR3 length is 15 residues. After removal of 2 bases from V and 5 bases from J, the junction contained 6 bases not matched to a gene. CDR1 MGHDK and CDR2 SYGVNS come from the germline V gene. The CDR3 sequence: CASSEPGQRRNTIYF. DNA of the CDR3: TGTGCCAGCAGTGAACCGGGACAGAGAAGAAACACCATATATTTT. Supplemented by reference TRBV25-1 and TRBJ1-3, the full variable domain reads EADIYQTPRYLVIGTGKKITLECSQTMGHDKMYWYQQDPGMELHLIHYSYGVNSTEKGDLSSESTVSRIRTEHFPLTLESARPSHTSQYLCASSEPGQRRNTIYFGEGSWLTVV.

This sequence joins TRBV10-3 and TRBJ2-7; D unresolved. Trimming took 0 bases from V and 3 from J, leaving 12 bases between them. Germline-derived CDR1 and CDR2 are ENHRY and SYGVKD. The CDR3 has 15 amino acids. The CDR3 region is CAISESGTEDYEQYV. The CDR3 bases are TGTGCCATCAGTGAGTCGGGAACAGAAGACTACGAGCAGTACGTC.

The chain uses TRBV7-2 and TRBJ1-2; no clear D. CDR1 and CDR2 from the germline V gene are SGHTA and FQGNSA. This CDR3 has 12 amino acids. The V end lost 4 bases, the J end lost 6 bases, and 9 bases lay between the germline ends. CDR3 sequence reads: CASSSTLDGYTF. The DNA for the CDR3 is TGTGCCAGCAGCTCAACCCTAGATGGCTACACCTTC. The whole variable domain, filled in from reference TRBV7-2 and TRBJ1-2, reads GAGVSQSPSNKVTEKGKDVELRCDPISGHTALYWYRQSLGQGLEFLIYFQGNSAPDKSGLPSDRFSAERTGGSVSTLTIQRTQQEDSAVYLCASSSTLDGYTFGSGTRLTVV.